The T cell receptor (beta chain) under discussion was sequenced for a study of early T cells in non-severe SARS-CoV-2 infection. Across the whole study: The sequenced material was bulk RNA from unsorted whole blood, and its chains were unpaired.

In the case of this clonotype: Its antigen is not identified.

The study's findings and limits: Reliance on VDJdb matching favored anti-spike CD8 responses; private and CD4 specificities were missed.

The CDR3 consists of 15 residues. Trimming removed 5 bases from V and 2 bases from J; junction bases left unmatched: 6. Germline CDR1 SGHTA, CDR2 FQGNSA. Researchers attached unique molecular identifiers to individual cDNA molecules. TCRdb re-derived calls from the 5' RACE reads in MiXCR, one entry per CDR3 protein. The table lists tens of thousands of distinct CDR3 sequences, roughly 7.1% of them singletons. The sequenced sample was whole blood. This sequence was found in an adult who was a healthcare worker with PCR-confirmed SARS-CoV-2 infection or an uninfected control (not recorded which). The J gene is TRBJ1-5, the V gene TRBV7-2; TRBD1 aligns across 7 bases. CDR3 region: CASSPQGVGNQPQHF. The CDR3 DNA reads as TGTGCCAGCAGCCCCCAGGGGGTTGGCAATCAGCCCCAGCATTTT. The complete variable domain, with remaining parts taken from reference TRBV7-2 and TRBJ1-5, reads GAGVSQSPSNKVTEKGKDVELRCDPISGHTALYWYRQSLGQGLEFLIYFQGNSAPDKSGLPSDRFSAERTGGSVSTLTIQRTQQEDSAVYLCASSPQGVGNQPQHFGDGTRLSIL.